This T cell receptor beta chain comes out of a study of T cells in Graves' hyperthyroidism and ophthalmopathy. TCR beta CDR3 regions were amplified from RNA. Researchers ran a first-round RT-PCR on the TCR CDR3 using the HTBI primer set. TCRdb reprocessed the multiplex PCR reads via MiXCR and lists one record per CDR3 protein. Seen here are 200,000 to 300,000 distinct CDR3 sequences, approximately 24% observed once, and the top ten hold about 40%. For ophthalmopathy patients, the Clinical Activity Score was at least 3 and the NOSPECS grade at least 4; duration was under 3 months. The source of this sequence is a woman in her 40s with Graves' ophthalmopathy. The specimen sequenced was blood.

CDR3 sequence: CASSLGNWEETQYF. The CDR3 DNA is TGTGCCAGCAGTCTAGGTAACTGGGAGGAGACCCAGTACTTC. The genes are TRBV12-3 or TRBV12-4 and TRBJ2-5; D might be TRBD2 (5 bases). The CDR3 covers 14 residues. The germline V and J ends were trimmed by 5 bases and 5 bases, with 15 bases remaining between them.